This T cell receptor beta chain emerged from a study of somatic mutations in cytotoxic T cells in rheumatoid arthritis. Study context: Collection of patient blood (30 ml EDTA) took place right after diagnosis, before any treatment. Flow-sorting brought some V beta antibody-stained T-cell populations to nearly 100% purity, V beta1+ cells sequenced for TCRB among them.

Data came from immunoSEQ multiplex PCR; TCRdb stores just in-frame clones and leaves some out. The sample gives 12,000 to 15,000 clones, approximately 90% of which show up once; more than 15% is in the top ten. The CDR3 covers 15 residues. The V gene end was trimmed by 4 bases and the J gene end by 2 bases; junction bases not matched to a gene: 3. Germline-derived CDR1 and CDR2 are SGHDT and YYEEEE. Flow cytometry was used to check the purity of CD4+ and CD8+ cells, which had been isolated by positive magnetic bead selection. General study points: CD8+ clonality rose with age in rheumatoid arthritis patients, unlike in healthy controls.

A note on this clone: Antigen: not known.

The chain uses TRBV5-6 and TRBJ2-5; 12 positions agree with TRBD2. The receptor comes from a man aged 65-85 years with rheumatoid arthritis. What was sequenced was CD4+ T cells sorted from blood. This CDR3 reads CASSTGLAGQETQYF. CDR3 nucleotide sequence: TGTGCCAGCAGCACGGGACTAGCGGGTCAAGAGACCCAGTACTTC. Looking up the rest from reference TRBV5-6 and TRBJ2-5 gives the full variable domain: DAGVTQSPTHLIKTRGQQVTLRCSPKSGHDTVSWYQQALGQGPQFIFQYYEEEERQRGNFPDRFSGHQFPNYSSELNVNALLLGDSALYLCASSTGLAGQETQYFGPGTRLLVL.